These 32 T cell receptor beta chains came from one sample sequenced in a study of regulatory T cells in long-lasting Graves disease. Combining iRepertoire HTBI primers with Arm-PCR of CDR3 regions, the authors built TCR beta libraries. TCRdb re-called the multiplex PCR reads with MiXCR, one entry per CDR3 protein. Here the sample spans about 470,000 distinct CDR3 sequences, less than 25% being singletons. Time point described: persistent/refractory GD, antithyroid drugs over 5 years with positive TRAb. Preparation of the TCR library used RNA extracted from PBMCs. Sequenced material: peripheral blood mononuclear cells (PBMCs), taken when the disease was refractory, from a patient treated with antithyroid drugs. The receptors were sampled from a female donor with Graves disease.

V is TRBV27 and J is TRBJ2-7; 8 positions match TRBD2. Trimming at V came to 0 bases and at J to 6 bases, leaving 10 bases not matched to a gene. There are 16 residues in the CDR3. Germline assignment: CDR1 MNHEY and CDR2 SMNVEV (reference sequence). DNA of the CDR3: TGTGCCAGCAGTTTATCTAGCGGGACCTTGTATGGCGAGCAGTACTTC. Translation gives CASSLSSGTLYGEQYF.

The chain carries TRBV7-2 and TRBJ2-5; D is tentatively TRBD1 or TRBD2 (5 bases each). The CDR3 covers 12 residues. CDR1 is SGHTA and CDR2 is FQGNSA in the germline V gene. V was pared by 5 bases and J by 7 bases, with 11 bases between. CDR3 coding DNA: TGTGCCAGCAGCCCTACTAGGGGGACCCAGTACTTC. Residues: CASSPTRGTQYF.

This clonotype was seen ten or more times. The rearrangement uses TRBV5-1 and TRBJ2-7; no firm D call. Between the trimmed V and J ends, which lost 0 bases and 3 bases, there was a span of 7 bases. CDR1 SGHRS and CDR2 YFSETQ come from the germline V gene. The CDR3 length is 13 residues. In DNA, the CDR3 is TGCGCCAGCAGCTTGGCCCCGGACTACGAGCAGTACTTC. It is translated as CASSLAPDYEQYF.

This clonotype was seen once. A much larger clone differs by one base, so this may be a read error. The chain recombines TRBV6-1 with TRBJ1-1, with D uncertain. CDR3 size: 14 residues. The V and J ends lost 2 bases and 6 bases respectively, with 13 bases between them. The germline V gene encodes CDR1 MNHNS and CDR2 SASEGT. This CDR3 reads CASSEPLGSAEAFF. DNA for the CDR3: TGTGCCAGCAGTGAACCATTGGGTAGCGCTGAAGCTTTCTTT.

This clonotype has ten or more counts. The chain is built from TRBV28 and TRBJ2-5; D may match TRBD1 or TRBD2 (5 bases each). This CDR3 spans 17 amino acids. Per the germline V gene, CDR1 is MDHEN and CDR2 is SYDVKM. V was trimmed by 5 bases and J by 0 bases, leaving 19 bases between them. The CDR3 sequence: CASSLRDRDQYQETQYF. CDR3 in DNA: TGTGCCAGCAGTCTACGGGATAGGGACCAGTACCAAGAGACCCAGTACTTC.

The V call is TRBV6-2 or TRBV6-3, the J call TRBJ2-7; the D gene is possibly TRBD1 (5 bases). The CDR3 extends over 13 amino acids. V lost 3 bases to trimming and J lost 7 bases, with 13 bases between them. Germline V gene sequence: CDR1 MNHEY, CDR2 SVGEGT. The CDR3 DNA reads TGTGCCAGCAGTTATATCAGGGTCCGTGAGCAGTACTTC. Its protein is CASSYIRVREQYF.

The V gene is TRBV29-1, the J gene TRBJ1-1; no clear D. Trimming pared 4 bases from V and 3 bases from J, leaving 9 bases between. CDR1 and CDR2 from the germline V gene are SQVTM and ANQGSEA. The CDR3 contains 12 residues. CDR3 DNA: TGCAGCGTTGGAAGGGCGGACACTGAAGCTTTCTTT. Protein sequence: CSVGRADTEAFF.

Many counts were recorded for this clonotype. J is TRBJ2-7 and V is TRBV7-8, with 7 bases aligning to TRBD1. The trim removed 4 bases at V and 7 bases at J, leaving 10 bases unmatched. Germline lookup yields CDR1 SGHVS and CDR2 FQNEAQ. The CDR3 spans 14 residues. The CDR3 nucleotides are TGTGCCAGCAGCTCCCTGACAGGGTCGTGGGAGCAGTACTTC. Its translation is CASSSLTGSWEQYF.

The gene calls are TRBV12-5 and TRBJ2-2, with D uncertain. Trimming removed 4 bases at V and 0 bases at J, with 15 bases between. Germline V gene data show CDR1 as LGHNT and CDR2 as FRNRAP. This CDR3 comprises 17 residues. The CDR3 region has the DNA TGTGCTAGTGGTTCCAGCAGTCTTTGGGCGAACACCGGGGAGCTGTTTTTT. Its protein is CASGSSSLWANTGELFF.

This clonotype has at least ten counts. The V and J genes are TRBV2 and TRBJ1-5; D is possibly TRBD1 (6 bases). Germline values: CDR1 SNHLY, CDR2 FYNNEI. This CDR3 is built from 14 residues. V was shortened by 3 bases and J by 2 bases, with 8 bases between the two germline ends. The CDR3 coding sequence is TGTGCCAGCAGTGAGGGGGGCGGCAATCAGCCCCAGCATTTT. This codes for CASSEGGGNQPQHF.

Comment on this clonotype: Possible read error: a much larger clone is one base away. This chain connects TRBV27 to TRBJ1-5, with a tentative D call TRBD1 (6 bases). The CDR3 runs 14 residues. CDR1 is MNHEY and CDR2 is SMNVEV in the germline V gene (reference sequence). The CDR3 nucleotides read TGTGCCGGCAGGGAGGGGGTAGGCAATCAGCCCCAGCATTTT. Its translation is CAGREGVGNQPQHF.

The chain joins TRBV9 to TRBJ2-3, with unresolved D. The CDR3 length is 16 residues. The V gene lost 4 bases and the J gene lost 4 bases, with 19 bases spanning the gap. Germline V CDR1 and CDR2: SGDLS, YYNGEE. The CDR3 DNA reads TGTGCCAGCAGCCCGTTCCGATCACCTGGGGCAGATACGCAGTATTTT. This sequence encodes CASSPFRSPGADTQYF.

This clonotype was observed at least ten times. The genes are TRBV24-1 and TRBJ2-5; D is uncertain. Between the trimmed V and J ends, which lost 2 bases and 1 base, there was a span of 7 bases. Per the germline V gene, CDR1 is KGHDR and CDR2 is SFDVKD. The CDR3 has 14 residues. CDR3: CATSDWSSQETQYF. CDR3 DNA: TGTGCCACCAGTGATTGGTCCAGCCAAGAGACCCAGTACTTC.

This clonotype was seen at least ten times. CDR3 nucleotide sequence: TGTGCCAGCAGTCGGGGACAGGACGTGGATGGCTACACCTTC. Its protein is CASSRGQDVDGYTF. This sequence joins TRBV6-1 and TRBJ1-2, with 8 bases lining up with TRBD1. Germline assignment: CDR1 MNHNS and CDR2 SASEGT. J was trimmed by 6 bases and V by 5 bases; bases with no gene match: 8. The CDR3 sequence is 14 residues long.

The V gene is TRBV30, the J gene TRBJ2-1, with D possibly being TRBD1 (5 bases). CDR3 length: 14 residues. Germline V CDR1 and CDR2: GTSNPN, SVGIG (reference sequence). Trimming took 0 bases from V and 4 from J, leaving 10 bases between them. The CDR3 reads CAWSVDTIYNEQFF. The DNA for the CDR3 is TGTGCCTGGAGTGTGGACACGATTTACAATGAGCAGTTCTTC.

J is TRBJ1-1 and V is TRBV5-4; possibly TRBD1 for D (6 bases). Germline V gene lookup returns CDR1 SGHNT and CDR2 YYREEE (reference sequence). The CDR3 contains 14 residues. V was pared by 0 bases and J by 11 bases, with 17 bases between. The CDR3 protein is CASSLDGGGGHAFF. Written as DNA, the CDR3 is TGTGCCAGCAGCTTGGACGGGGGCGGGGGACATGCTTTCTTT.

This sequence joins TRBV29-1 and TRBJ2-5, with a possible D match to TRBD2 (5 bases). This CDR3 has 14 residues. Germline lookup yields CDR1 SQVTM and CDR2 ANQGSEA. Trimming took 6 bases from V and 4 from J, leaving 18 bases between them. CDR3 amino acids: CSVEGPSPGETQYF. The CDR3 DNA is TGCAGCGTAGAGGGCCCTAGTCCAGGAGAGACCCAGTACTTC.

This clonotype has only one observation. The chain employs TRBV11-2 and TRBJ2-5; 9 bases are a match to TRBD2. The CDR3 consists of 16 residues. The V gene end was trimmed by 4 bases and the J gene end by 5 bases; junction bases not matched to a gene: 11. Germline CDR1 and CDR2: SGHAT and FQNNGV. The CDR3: CASSSGGVAGVETQYF. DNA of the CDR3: TGTGCCAGCAGCTCCGGCGGAGTAGCGGGAGTTGAGACCCAGTACTTC.

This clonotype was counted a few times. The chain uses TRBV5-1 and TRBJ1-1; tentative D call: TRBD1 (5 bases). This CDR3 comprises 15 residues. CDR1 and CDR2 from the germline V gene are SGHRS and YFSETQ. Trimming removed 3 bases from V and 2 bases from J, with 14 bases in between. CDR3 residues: CASSWTLQGNTEAFF. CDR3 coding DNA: TGCGCCAGCAGCTGGACCCTTCAGGGAAACACTGAAGCTTTCTTT. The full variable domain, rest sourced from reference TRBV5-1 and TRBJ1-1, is KAGVTQTPRYLIKTRGQQVTLSCSPISGHRSVSWYQQTPGQGLQFLFEYFSETQRNKGNFPGRFSGRQFSNSRSEMNVSTLELGDSALYLCASSWTLQGNTEAFFGQGTRLTVV.

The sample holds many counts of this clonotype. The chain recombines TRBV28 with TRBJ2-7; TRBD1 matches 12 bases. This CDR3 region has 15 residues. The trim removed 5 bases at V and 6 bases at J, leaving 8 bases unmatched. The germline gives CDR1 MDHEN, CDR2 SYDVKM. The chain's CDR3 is CASSPPGQGAGEQYF. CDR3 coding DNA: TGTGCCAGCAGTCCCCCGGGACAGGGGGCTGGCGAGCAGTACTTC.

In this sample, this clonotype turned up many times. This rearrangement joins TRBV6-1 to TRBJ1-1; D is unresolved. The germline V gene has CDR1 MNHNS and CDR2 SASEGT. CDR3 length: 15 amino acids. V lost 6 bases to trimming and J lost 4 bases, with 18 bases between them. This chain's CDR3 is CASSRPVRASTEAFF. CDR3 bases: TGTGCCAGCAGCCGCCCTGTGAGGGCAAGCACTGAAGCTTTCTTT.

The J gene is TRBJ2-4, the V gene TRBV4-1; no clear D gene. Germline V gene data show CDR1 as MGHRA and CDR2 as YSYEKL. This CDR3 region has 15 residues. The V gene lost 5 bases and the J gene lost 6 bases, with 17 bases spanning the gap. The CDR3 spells CASSTLGGSANIQYF. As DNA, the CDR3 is TGCGCCAGCAGCACACTCGGTGGGTCGGCAAACATTCAGTACTTC.

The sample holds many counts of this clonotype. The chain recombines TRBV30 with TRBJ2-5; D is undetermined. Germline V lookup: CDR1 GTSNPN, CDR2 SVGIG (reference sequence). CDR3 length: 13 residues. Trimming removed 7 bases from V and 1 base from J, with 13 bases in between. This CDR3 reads CAYRPKFQETQYF. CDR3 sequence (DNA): TGTGCCTATAGACCTAAGTTCCAAGAGACCCAGTACTTC.

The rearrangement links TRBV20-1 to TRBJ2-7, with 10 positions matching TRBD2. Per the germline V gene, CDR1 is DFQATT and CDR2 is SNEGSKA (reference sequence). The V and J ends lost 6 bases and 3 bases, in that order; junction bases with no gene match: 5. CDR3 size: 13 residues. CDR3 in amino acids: CSAELAGDYEQYF. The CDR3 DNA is TGCAGTGCCGAGCTAGCGGGGGACTACGAGCAGTACTTC.

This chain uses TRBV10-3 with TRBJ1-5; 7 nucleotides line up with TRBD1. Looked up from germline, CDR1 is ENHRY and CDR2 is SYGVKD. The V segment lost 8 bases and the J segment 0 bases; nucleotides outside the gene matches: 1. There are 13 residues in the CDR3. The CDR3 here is CAIGTASNQPQHF. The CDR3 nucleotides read TGTGCCATCGGGACAGCTAGCAATCAGCCCCAGCATTTT.

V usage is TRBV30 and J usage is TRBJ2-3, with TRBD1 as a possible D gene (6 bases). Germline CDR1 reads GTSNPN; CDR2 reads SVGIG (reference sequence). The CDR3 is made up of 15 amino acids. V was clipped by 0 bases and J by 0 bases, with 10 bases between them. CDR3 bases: TGTGCCTGGAGTGTACAGGGCGGTAGCACAGATACGCAGTATTTT. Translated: CAWSVQGGSTDTQYF.

The CDR3 loop is CSARGTSGRLGEQFF. In DNA, the CDR3 is TGCAGTGCTAGAGGTACTAGCGGGAGGTTGGGTGAGCAGTTCTTC. The rearrangement links TRBV20-1 to TRBJ2-1; 12 nucleotides line up with TRBD2. Trimming cost V 1 base and J 9 bases; bases outside gene matches: 7. The CDR3 totals 15 residues. In germline, CDR1 is DFQATT, CDR2 SNEGSKA (reference sequence).

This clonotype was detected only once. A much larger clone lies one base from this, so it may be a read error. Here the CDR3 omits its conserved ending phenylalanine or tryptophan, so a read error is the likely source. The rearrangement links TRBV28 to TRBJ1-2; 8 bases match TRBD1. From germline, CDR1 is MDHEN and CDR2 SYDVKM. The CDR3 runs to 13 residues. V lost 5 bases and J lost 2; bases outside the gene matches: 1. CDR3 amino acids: CASSHRGNYGYTS. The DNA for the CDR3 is TGTGCCAGCAGTCACAGGGGGAACTATGGCTACACCTCC.

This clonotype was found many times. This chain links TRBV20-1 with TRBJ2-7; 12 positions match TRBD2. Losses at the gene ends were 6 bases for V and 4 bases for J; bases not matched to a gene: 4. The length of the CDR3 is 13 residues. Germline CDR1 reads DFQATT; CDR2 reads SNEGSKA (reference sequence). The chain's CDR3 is CSAKTSGRYEQYF. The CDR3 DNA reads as TGCAGTGCCAAGACTAGCGGGAGATACGAGCAGTACTTC.

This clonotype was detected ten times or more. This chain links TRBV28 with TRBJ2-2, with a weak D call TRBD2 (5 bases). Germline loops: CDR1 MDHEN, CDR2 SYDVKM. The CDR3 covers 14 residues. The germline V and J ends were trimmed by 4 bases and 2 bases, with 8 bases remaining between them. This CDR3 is CASSYGVNTGELFF. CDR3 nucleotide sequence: TGTGCCAGCAGTTACGGGGTTAACACCGGGGAGCTGTTTTTT. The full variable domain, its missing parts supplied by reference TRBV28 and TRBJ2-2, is DVKVTQSSRYLVKRTGEKVFLECVQDMDHENMFWYRQDPGLGLRLIYFSYDVKMKEKGDIPEGYSVSREKKERFSLILESASTNQTSMYLCASSYGVNTGELFFGEGSRLTVL.

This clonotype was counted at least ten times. CDR3 bases: TGTGCCAGCAGCTTACGGGCTGGGATCACTGAAGCTTTCTTT. Protein: CASSLRAGITEAFF. This rearrangement joins TRBV7-9 to TRBJ1-1; no firm D call. The CDR3 has 14 amino acids. Germline CDR1 is SEHNR and CDR2 is FQNEAQ (reference sequence). V lost 2 bases to trimming and J lost 4 bases, with 11 bases between them.

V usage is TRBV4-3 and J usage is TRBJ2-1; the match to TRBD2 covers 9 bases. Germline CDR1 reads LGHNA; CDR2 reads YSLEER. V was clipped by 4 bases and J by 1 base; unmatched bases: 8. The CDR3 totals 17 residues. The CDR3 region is CASSLGSGGPSYNEQFF. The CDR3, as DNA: TGCGCCAGCAGCCTTGGTAGCGGGGGACCTTCCTACAATGAGCAGTTCTTC.